A few counts support the clone carrying this T cell receptor (beta chain). Its antigen is as yet unknown. This sample is part of a study of T-cell memory formation after mild COVID-19. Study-wide results and limits: Balance between CD4 and CD8 was seen in clones contracting day 15 to 85, and a CD4+ lean was seen in later expanders. Pre-infection memory held some responding clones, suggesting pre-existing cross-reactive T cells responded.

Employing constant-segment primers, 5'RACE generated TCR alpha and TCR beta cDNA libraries bearing sample barcodes and UMIs. TCRdb re-called the 5' RACE reads with MiXCR, one entry per CDR3 protein. The sample has under 300,000 distinct CDR3 sequences; about a sixth are singletons. The CDR3 totals 17 residues. V gave up 1 base and J gave up 0 bases, with 13 bases separating them. Germline CDR1 and CDR2: SGHRS and YFSETQ. The specimen was PBMCs or a T cell subset sorted from them (not recorded which). The chain carries TRBV5-1 and TRBJ1-4; no definite D call. This receptor was obtained from a man between 18 and 29 years old who had mild COVID-19 (a few samples of this study predate the infection). Cell type and time point are not known. CDR3 sequence reads: CASSLSTSSATNEKLFF. CDR3 bases: TGCGCCAGCAGCTTGTCGACATCTTCCGCAACTAATGAAAAACTGTTTTTT.